What follows are 14 T cell receptor beta chains derived from one specimen sequenced in a study of blood T cell repertoires in COVID-19. Libraries were prepared by immunoSEQ multiplex PCR; TCRdb keeps only in-frame clonotypes and omits some of them. The sample contains under 300,000 clones, roughly 81% of which appear only once. The sequenced sample was peripheral blood. These receptors were collected from a man aged 50 to 59 with acute or convalescent COVID-19.

V and J are TRBV5-4 and TRBJ2-3; 8 positions match TRBD1. CDR1 is SGHNT, CDR2 YYREEE, per germline (reference sequence). CDR3 length: 14 amino acids. Trimming removed 7 bases from V and 6 bases from J; junction bases left unmatched: 10. The CDR3 nucleotides are TGTGCCAGCGGACCGGACAGGGCGGAGGATACGCAGTATTTT. This codes for CASGPDRAEDTQYF.

The chain combines TRBV6-5 with TRBJ1-6, with D possibly TRBD1 on 5 matching bases. The germline gives CDR1 MNHEY, CDR2 SVGAGI. Trimming shortened V by 6 bases and J by 3 bases, and 12 bases separated the two germline ends. The CDR3 covers 15 residues. CDR3 coding DNA: TGTGCCAGCAGCAAAGGGGAAGACTATAATTCACCCCTCCACTTT. Translated: CASSKGEDYNSPLHF.

This clone was counted only a few times. J is TRBJ1-6 and V is TRBV3-1 (or the pseudogene TRBV3-2), with D tentatively TRBD1 (5 bases). Trimming took 7 bases from V and 4 from J, leaving 8 bases between them. This CDR3 is 13 amino acids long. Germline loops: CDR1 LGHDT, CDR2 YNNKEL (reference sequence). CDR3 nucleotide sequence: TGTGCCAGCAATCCAGGGTATAATTCACCCCTCCACTTT. It is translated as CASNPGYNSPLHF.

The chain combines TRBV11-3 with TRBJ2-1; 7 positions match TRBD2. J was trimmed by 1 base and V by 4 bases; bases with no gene match: 4. The CDR3 totals 15 residues. Germline CDR1 is SGHNT and CDR2 is YENEEA. For the CDR3, the DNA is TGTGCCAGCAGCTGGGCGGGAGAGTCCTACAATGAGCAGTTCTTC. Translated: CASSWAGESYNEQFF.

The chain carries TRBV10-1 and TRBJ2-5; TRBD2 matches 7 bases. The CDR3 extends over 15 amino acids. V gave up 6 bases and J gave up 5 bases; unmatched junction bases: 12. Germline-derived CDR1 and CDR2 are WNHNN and SYGVQD (reference sequence). The CDR3 sequence is CASSSVAGVYETQYF. The CDR3 bases are TGCGCCAGCAGCTCGGTGGCGGGAGTGTATGAGACCCAGTACTTC.

This chain uses TRBV28 with TRBJ2-7; 14 nucleotides match TRBD2. Germline V gene sequence: CDR1 MDHEN, CDR2 SYDVKM. The CDR3 length is 15 residues. The V and J ends lost 6 bases and 8 bases, in that order; junction bases with no gene match: 9. CDR3 region: CASSPRGTSGGKQYF. In DNA form, the CDR3 reads TGTGCCAGCAGCCCCAGGGGGACTAGCGGGGGTAAGCAGTACTTC.

As for this clone: Other nucleotide sequences from this sample produce the same CDR3. The chain links TRBV4-1 to TRBJ2-7; 10 bases agree with TRBD2. Germline CDR1 MGHRA, CDR2 YSYEKL. J lost 4 bases, V lost 3 bases, and 3 bases had no gene match. The CDR3 has 14 amino acids. This CDR3 reads CASSQGLAPYEQYF. CDR3 bases: TGCGCCAGCAGCCAGGGACTAGCGCCGTACGAGCAGTACTTC.

The V and J genes are TRBV7-8 and TRBJ1-3; the D is unclear. This CDR3 has 16 residues. CDR1 is SGHVS, CDR2 FQNEAQ, per germline. Trimming removed 7 bases from V and 0 bases from J, with 16 bases in between. The CDR3 loop is CASTPNALSSGNTIYF. The CDR3 nucleotides are TGTGCCAGCACCCCTAACGCCCTGAGCTCTGGAAACACCATATATTTT.

V and J are TRBV28 and TRBJ2-5, with a tentative D call TRBD2 (6 bases). This CDR3 region has 15 residues. Germline V lookup: CDR1 MDHEN, CDR2 SYDVKM. Trimming shortened V by 3 bases and J by 4 bases, and 15 bases separated the two germline ends. The DNA for the CDR3 is TGTGCCAGCAGTTTCACGGGAGCTTTATCAGAGACCCAGTACTTC. As protein: CASSFTGALSETQYF.

This sequence joins TRBV27 and TRBJ1-2; TRBD1 might be the D (6 bases). This CDR3 contains 15 residues. Germline V gene sequence: CDR1 MNHEY, CDR2 SMNVEV (reference sequence). Deletions cut 3 bases from V and 8 bases from J, with 19 bases between. CDR3 region: CASSFRQVGSHGYTF. The CDR3 bases are TGTGCCAGCAGTTTCAGACAGGTCGGATCTCACGGCTACACCTTC.

The chain has TRBV4-2 and TRBJ2-3, with 8 positions matching TRBD1. CDR3 size: 16 residues. Per the germline V gene, CDR1 is LGHNA and CDR2 is YNFKEQ. V trimming: 0 bases; J trimming: 4 bases; junction bases outside the gene matches: 6. The chain's CDR3 is CASSQDRGTGADTQYF. Written as DNA, the CDR3 is TGTGCCAGCAGCCAAGATCGTGGGACAGGAGCAGATACGCAGTATTTT.

This clone was picked up a small number of times. This chain connects TRBV3-1 (or the pseudogene TRBV3-2) to TRBJ2-3, with 8 bases fitting TRBD2. The CDR3 spans 15 residues. V shed 4 bases and J 0 bases; nucleotides not matched to a gene: 3. Per the germline V gene, CDR1 is LGHDT and CDR2 is YNNKEL (reference sequence). CDR3 protein: CASSPIAGSTDTQYF. The CDR3, as DNA: TGTGCCAGCAGCCCTATAGCGGGGAGCACAGATACGCAGTATTTT.

The chain employs TRBV27 and TRBJ2-7; possibly TRBD1 for D (6 bases). Germline lookup yields CDR1 MNHEY and CDR2 SMNVEV (reference sequence). This CDR3 contains 14 residues. The V and J ends lost 4 bases and 4 bases respectively, with 14 bases between them. The CDR3 is CASSSRQVKYEQYF. The CDR3 coding sequence is TGTGCCAGCAGTTCCAGACAGGTAAAATACGAGCAGTACTTC.

The table lists this clone with a count of one. The J gene is TRBJ2-5, the V gene TRBV10-2, with 14 bases lining up with TRBD2. This CDR3 is built from 17 residues. Germline trimming cut 10 bases from V and 5 bases from J; bases unmatched to any gene: 15. The V gene's germline CDR1 is WSHSY and CDR2 SAAADI. CDR3 DNA sequence: TGCGCCACCGGGACTAGCGGGAGCTCTCGTGTTCGGGAGACCCAGTACTTC. Protein: CATGTSGSSRVRETQYF.